The source of this T cell receptor beta chain is a study of T cells in Graves' hyperthyroidism and ophthalmopathy. As for the study in general: At initial diagnosis, before any treatment had begun, peripheral blood was obtained.

The V gene's germline CDR1 is MDHEN and CDR2 SYDVKM. Trimming at V came to 6 bases and at J to 1 base, leaving 8 bases not matched to a gene. The CDR3 is 15 residues long. Patients showing uncontrolled infection, other autoimmune disease, pregnancy or lactation were ineligible. Diagnosis relied on clinical symptoms, serum thyroxine and TRAb, thyroid ultrasound and orbital computed tomography. RNA transcripts served as the template for amplifying TCR beta CDR3 regions. The HTBI primer set served for first-round RT-PCR of the TCR CDR3. TCRdb re-called the multiplex PCR reads through MiXCR, storing one row per CDR3 protein. The sample holds 450,000 to 650,000 distinct CDR3 sequences, more than 20% seen once. Findings and limits, study-wide: Ophthalmopathy stood apart from stable hyperthyroidism in a 13 V-J model.

This clonotype occurred a few times. Its target is not known. The receptor's source is a man between 18 and 29 years old with Graves' hyperthyroidism. The rearrangement uses TRBV28 and TRBJ2-5; TRBD2 aligns across 7 bases. The specimen sequenced was blood. The CDR3 spells CASSAYGGGQETQYF. CDR3 sequence (DNA): TGTGCCAGCAGCGCCTATGGCGGGGGCCAAGAGACCCAGTACTTC.